One sample yielded the 7 T cell receptor beta chains listed below, sequenced in a study of beta chain features in type 1 diabetes. TCRB transcripts that were expressed got sequenced, as all of the isolated RNA had been reverse transcribed. Using immunoSEQ multiplex PCR, the repertoire was profiled, and TCRdb retains in-frame clones only, with some absent. The data show hundreds of thousands of clones, approximately 8% seen once. The specimen sequenced was central memory CD4+ T cells from blood. Every receptor here comes from a woman younger than 35 in good health.

DNA for the CDR3: TGTGCCAGCAGCCAGTTGCGGGGAACCGGGGAGCTGTTTTTT. This gives the protein CASSQLRGTGELFF. The gene calls are TRBV14 and TRBJ2-2, with D tentatively TRBD2 (6 bases). Germline-derived CDR1 and CDR2 are SGHDN and FVKESK. Trimming left V 3 bases short and J 5 bases short, with 10 bases between. CDR3 length: 14 amino acids.

The chain has TRBV6-6 and TRBJ1-5; TRBD1 aligns across 7 bases. Trimming took 8 bases from V and 3 from J; bases not matched to a gene: 13. Looked up from germline, CDR1 is MNHNY and CDR2 is SVGAGI (reference sequence). The CDR3 covers 16 residues. The DNA for the CDR3 is TGTGCCAGCTCTGACAGGGTGAGGCCCTCCAATCAGCCCCAGCATTTT. Translated, it gives CASSDRVRPSNQPQHF.

This clone was picked up many times. V is TRBV10-3 and J is TRBJ2-5, with TRBD1 matching over 9 bases. This CDR3 region has 13 residues. Unmatched junction bases numbered 8, after V lost 10 bases and J lost 5 bases. The V gene's germline CDR1 is ENHRY and CDR2 SYGVKD. The CDR3 DNA follows: TGTGCCACCGGGACAGGGAGAGATGAGACCCAGTACTTC. Translated, it gives CATGTGRDETQYF.

This clone was observed a few times. The V call is TRBV28, the J call TRBJ2-1, with 8 bases that match TRBD2. This CDR3 is 15 amino acids long. Germline CDR1 and CDR2: MDHEN and SYDVKM. Germline trimming cut 3 bases from V and 2 bases from J; bases unmatched to any gene: 3. The chain's CDR3 is CASSFTGGPYNEQFF. For the CDR3, the DNA is TGTGCCAGCAGTTTCACGGGAGGGCCCTACAATGAGCAGTTCTTC. The variable domain in full, completed from reference TRBV28 and TRBJ2-1, reads DVKVTQSSRYLVKRTGEKVFLECVQDMDHENMFWYRQDPGLGLRLIYFSYDVKMKEKGDIPEGYSVSREKKERFSLILESASTNQTSMYLCASSFTGGPYNEQFFGPGTRLTVL.

The sample holds a few counts of this clone. The genes are TRBV23-1 and TRBJ2-7; D gene unclear. TRBV23-1 carries the ORF label, with uncertain function. V dropped 3 bases and J dropped 0 bases, with 15 bases sitting between them. This CDR3 is built from 16 residues. CDR3 nucleotide sequence: TGCGCCAGCAGTCACGTGGTGCCCGAGAGCTCCTACGAGCAGTACTTC. Its protein is CASSHVVPESSYEQYF.

This clone was observed a handful of times. The chain uses TRBV28 and TRBJ2-5; D gene unclear. Per the germline V gene, CDR1 is MDHEN and CDR2 is SYDVKM. This CDR3 spans 14 amino acids. Trimming took off 5 bases at V and 4 bases at J, with 14 bases between the two ends. The CDR3 DNA sequence: TGTGCCAGCAGTCCCCCAACAAATAGAGAGACCCAGTACTTC. This gives the protein CASSPPTNRETQYF.

The V gene is TRBV2, the J gene TRBJ1-4; 7 bases are a match to TRBD1. Germline V gene sequence: CDR1 SNHLY, CDR2 FYNNEI. The CDR3 runs to 19 residues. Losses at the gene ends were 5 bases for V and 0 bases for J; bases not matched to a gene: 15. The CDR3 DNA sequence: TGTGCCAGCAGTCCCACCTGGACAGGTCGGGGAACAACTAATGAAAAACTGTTTTTT. As protein: CASSPTWTGRGTTNEKLFF. The full variable domain, its missing parts supplied by reference TRBV2 and TRBJ1-4, is EPEVTQTPSHQVTQMGQEVILRCVPISNHLYFYWYRQILGQKVEFLVSFYNNEISEKSEIFDDQFSVERPDGSNFTLKIRSTKLEDSAMYFCASSPTWTGRGTTNEKLFFGSGTQLSVL.